The clone carrying this TCR beta chain showed up many times. TCRdb reanalysed the RT-PCR reads using MiXCR and keeps one entry per CDR3 protein. The data contain about a million distinct CDR3 sequences, 18% of them singletons. The data were obtained in a study of patients and donors after allogeneic stem cell transplantation. This CDR3 is built from 13 residues. The ends were cut back, 11 bases at V and 4 bases at J, with 17 bases in the middle. J is TRBJ1-1 and V is TRBV12-3 or TRBV12-4; a weak D match, TRBD1 (5 bases). This TCR was recovered from a human donor who was either an allogeneic HSCT recipient or a stem cell or donor lymphocyte infusion donor (not recorded which). It is not recorded whose cells these are; they may come from a transplant donor. The sample consisted of blood, either unsorted or a sorted T cell fraction (not recorded which). The CDR3 DNA follows: TGTGCCGACAGTGGGGGGGTTGGCACTGAAGCTTTCTTT. This encodes CADSGGVGTEAFF.